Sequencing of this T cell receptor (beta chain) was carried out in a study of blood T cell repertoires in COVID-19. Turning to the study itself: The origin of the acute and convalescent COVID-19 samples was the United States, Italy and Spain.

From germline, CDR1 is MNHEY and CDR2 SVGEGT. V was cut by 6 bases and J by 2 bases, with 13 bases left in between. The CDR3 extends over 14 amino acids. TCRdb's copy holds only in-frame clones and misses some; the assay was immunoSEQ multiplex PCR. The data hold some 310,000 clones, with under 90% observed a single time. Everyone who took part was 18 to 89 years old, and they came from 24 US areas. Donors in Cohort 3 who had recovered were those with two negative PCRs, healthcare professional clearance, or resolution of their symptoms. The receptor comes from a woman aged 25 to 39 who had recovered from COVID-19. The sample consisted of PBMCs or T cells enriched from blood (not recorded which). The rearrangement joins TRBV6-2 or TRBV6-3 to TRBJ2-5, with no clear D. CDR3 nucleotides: TGTGCCAGCAGCTCCTGGTCGGTACAAGAGACCCAGTACTTC. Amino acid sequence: CASSSWSVQETQYF.